Included here is one T cell receptor (beta chain) sequence, with context. The use of a sample-barcoded 5' primer and a J-beta primer mix characterized a second PCR of about 7 to 12 cycles. TCRdb processed the 5' RACE reads anew with MiXCR; each CDR3 protein has one entry. This sample has 650,000 or so distinct CDR3 sequences; over 40% occur once, and the top ten carry about 13%. CDR1 and CDR2 (germline): SNHLY, FYNNEI. V was clipped by 8 bases and J by 7 bases, with 14 bases between them. The CDR3 is made up of 13 amino acids. This entry is derived from a study of blood T cells in healthy people across ages.

The chain recombines TRBV2 with TRBJ1-4; a possible D gene is TRBD1 (5 bases). Sequencing was carried out using blood. The TCR was taken from a woman older than 75 in good health. CDR3 bases: TGTGCCAGCCGGAGGGGAAGGGTTGAAAAACTGTTTTTT. Translation gives CASRRGRVEKLFF.